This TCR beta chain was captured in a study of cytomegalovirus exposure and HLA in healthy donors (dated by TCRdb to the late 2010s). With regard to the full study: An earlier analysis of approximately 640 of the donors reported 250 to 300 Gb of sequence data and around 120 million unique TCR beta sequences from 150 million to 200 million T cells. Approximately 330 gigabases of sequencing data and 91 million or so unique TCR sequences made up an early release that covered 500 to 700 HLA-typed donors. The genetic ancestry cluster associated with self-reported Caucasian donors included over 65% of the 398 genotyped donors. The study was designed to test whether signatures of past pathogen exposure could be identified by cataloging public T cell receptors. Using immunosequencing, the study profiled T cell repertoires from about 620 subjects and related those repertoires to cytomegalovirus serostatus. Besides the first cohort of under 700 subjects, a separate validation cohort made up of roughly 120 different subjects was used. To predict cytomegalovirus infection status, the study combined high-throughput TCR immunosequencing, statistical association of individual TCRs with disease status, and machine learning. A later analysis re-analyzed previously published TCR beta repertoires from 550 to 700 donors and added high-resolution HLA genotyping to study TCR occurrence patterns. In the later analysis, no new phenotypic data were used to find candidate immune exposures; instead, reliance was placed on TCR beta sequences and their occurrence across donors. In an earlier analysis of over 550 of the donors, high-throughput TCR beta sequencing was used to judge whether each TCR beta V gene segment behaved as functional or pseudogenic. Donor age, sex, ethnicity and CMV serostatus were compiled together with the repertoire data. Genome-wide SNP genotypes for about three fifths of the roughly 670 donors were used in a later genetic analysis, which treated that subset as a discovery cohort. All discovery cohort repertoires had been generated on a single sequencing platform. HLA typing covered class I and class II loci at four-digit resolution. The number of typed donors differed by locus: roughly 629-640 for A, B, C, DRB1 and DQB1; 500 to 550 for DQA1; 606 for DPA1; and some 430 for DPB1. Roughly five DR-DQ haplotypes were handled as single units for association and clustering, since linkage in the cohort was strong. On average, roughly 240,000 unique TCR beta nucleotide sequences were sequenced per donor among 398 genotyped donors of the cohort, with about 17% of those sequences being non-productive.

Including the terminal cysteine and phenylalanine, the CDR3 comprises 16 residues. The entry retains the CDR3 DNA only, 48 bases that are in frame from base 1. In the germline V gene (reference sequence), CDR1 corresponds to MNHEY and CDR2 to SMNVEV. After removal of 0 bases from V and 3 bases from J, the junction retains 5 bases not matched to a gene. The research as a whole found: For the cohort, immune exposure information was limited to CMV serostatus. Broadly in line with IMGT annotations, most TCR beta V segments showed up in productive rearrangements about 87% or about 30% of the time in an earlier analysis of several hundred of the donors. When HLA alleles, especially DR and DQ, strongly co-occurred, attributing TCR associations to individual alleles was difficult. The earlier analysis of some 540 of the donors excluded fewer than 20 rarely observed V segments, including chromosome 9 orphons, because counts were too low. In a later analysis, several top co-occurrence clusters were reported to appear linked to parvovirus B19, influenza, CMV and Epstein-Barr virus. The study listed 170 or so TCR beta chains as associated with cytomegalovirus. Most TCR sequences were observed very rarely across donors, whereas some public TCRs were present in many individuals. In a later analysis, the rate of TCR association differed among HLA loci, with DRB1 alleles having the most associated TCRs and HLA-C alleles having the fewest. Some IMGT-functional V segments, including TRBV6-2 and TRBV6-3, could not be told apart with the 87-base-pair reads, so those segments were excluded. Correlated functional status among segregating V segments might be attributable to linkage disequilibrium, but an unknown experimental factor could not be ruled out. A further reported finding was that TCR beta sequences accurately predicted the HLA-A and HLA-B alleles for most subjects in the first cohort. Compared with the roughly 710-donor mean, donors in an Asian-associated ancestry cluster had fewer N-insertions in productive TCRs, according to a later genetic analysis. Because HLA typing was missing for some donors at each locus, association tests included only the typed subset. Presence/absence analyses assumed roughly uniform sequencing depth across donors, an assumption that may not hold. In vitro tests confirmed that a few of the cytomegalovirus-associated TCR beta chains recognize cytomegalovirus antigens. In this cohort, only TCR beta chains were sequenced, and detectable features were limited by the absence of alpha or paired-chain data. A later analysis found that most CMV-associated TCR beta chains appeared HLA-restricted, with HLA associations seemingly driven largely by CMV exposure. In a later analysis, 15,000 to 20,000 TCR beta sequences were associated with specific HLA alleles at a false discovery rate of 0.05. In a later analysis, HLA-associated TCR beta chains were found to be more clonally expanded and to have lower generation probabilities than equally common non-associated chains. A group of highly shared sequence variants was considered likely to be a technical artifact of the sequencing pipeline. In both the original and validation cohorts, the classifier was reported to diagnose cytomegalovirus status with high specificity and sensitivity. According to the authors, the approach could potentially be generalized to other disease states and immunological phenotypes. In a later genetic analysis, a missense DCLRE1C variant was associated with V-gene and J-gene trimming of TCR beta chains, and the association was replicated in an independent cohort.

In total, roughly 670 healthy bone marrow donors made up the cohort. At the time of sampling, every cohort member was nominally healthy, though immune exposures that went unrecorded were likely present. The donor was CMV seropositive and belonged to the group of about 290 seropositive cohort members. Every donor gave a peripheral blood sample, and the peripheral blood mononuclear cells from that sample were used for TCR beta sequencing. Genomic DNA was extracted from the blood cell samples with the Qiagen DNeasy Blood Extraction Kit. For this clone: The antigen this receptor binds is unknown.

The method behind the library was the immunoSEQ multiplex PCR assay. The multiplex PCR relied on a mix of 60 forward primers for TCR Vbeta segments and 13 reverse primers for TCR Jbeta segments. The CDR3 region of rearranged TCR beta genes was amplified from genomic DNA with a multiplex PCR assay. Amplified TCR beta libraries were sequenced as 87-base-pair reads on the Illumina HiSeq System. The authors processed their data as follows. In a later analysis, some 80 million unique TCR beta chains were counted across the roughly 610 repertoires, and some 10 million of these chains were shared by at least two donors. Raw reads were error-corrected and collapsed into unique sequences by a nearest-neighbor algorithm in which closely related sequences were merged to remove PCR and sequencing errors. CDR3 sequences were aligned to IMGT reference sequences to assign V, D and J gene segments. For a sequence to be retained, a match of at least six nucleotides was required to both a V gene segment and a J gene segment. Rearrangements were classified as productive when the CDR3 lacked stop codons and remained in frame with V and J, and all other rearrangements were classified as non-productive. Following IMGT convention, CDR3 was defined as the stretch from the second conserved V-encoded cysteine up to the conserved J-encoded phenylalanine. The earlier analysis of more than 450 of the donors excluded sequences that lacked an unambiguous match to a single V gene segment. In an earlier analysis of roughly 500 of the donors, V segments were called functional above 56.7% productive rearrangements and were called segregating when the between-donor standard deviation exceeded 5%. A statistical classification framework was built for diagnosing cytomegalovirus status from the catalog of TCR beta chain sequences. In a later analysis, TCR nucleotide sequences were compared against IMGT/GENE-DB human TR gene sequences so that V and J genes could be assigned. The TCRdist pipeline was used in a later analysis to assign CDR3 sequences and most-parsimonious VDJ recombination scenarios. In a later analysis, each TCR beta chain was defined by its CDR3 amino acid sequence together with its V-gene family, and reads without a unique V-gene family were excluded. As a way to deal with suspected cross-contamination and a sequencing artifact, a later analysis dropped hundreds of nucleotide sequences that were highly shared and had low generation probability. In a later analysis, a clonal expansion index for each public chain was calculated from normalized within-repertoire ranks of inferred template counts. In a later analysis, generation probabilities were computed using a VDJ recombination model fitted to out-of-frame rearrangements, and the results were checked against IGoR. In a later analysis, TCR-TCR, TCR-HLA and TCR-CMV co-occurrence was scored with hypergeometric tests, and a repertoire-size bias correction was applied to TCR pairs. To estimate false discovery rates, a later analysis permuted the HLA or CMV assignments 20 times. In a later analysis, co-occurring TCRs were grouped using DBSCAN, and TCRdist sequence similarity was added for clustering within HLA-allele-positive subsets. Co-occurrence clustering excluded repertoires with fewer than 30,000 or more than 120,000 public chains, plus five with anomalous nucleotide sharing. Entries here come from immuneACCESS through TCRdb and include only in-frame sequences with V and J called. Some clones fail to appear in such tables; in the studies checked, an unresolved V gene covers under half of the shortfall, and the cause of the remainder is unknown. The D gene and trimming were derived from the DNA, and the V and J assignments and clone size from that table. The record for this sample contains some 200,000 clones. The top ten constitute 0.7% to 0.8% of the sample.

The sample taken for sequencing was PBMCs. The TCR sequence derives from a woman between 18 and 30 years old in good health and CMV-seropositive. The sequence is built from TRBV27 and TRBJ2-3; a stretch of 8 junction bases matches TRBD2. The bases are TGTGCCAGCAGTTTATCTCACGGGAGGGTTACAGATACGCAGTATTTT. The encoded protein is CASSLSHGRVTDTQYF.